Following are 12 T cell receptor beta chains from one sample sequenced in a study of blood T cell repertoires in COVID-19. Repertoires were generated with immunoSEQ multiplex PCR, while TCRdb's copy carries only in-frame clones and drops some. The data show 180,000 or so clones, about 88% seen once. The material sequenced was PBMCs or T cells enriched from blood (not recorded which). These receptors came from a woman aged 18-30 years who had recovered from COVID-19.

This chain connects TRBV5-6 to TRBJ2-2; D is unresolved. This CDR3 is built from 13 residues. The V and J ends lost 7 bases and 4 bases respectively, with 11 bases between them. Germline CDR1 is SGHDT and CDR2 is YYEEEE. In nucleotides, the CDR3 is TGTGCCAGCCGCCGCGAGCGCACCGGGGAGCTGTTTTTT. Amino acid sequence: CASRRERTGELFF.

In nucleotides, the CDR3 is TGCGCCAGCAGCCTCGGACAGGGGGTCCTGACTGAAGCTTTCTTT. Its protein is CASSLGQGVLTEAFF. The chain has TRBV5-1 and TRBJ1-1, with 10 positions matching TRBD1. CDR1 is SGHRS and CDR2 is YFSETQ in the germline V gene. Germline trimming cut 4 bases from V and 5 bases from J; bases unmatched to any gene: 8. CDR3 length: 15 residues.

V is TRBV4-1 and J is TRBJ2-7; possibly TRBD2 for D (6 bases). Germline V gives CDR1 MGHRA, CDR2 YSYEKL. V was shortened by 1 base and J by 0 bases, with 10 bases between the two germline ends. The CDR3 runs to 15 residues. CDR3 nucleotide sequence: TGCGCCAGCAGCCAAGTCTCCGGGAGCTCCTACGAGCAGTACTTC. This sequence encodes CASSQVSGSSYEQYF.

The rearrangement uses TRBV14 and TRBJ1-5; a possible D gene is TRBD1 (5 bases). V dropped 1 base and J dropped 4 bases, with 11 bases sitting between them. The CDR3 loop spans 15 amino acids. The germline CDR1 and CDR2 sequences are SGHDN and FVKESK. The CDR3 protein is CASSQAGRINQPQHF. The CDR3, as DNA: TGTGCCAGCAGCCAAGCAGGGCGGATTAATCAGCCCCAGCATTTT.

The chain uses TRBV5-1 and TRBJ2-1; TRBD2 agrees at 9 bases. CDR3 length: 16 residues. The trim removed 5 bases at V and 0 bases at J, leaving 6 bases unmatched. From germline, CDR1 is SGHRS and CDR2 YFSETQ. The CDR3 is CASRMGTSSSYNEQFF. The DNA for the CDR3 is TGCGCCAGCAGAATGGGGACTAGCTCCTCCTACAATGAGCAGTTCTTC.

This chain connects TRBV7-2 to TRBJ2-1; 12 nucleotides line up with TRBD2. From germline, CDR1 is SGHTA and CDR2 FQGNSA. The CDR3 covers 16 residues. The ends lost 5 bases at V and 6 bases at J; junction bases unmatched: 8. CDR3 loop: CASSKRGLAGSNEQFF. For the CDR3, the DNA is TGTGCCAGCAGCAAGCGGGGACTAGCGGGCTCCAATGAGCAGTTCTTC.

The chain is built from TRBV5-1 and TRBJ2-7, with 12 positions matching TRBD1. Germline trimming cut 4 bases from V and 6 bases from J; bases unmatched to any gene: 8. There are 15 residues in the CDR3. CDR1 and CDR2 (germline): SGHRS, YFSETQ. CDR3 coding DNA: TGCGCCAGCAGCCCGGGACAGGGGGCGCAGGGCGAGCAGTACTTC. Encoded protein: CASSPGQGAQGEQYF. Based on the CDR3 plus reference TRBV5-1 and TRBJ2-7, the full variable domain is KAGVTQTPRYLIKTRGQQVTLSCSPISGHRSVSWYQQTPGQGLQFLFEYFSETQRNKGNFPGRFSGRQFSNSRSEMNVSTLELGDSALYLCASSPGQGAQGEQYFGPGTRLTVT.

In this sample, this clone turned up a few times. CDR3 loop: CSASVPSGRLDTQYF. In DNA form, the CDR3 reads TGCAGTGCTAGTGTGCCTAGCGGGAGGCTCGATACGCAGTATTTT. This chain connects TRBV20-1 to TRBJ2-3; TRBD2 aligns across 11 bases. The trim removed 3 bases at V and 6 bases at J, leaving 8 bases unmatched. The CDR3 covers 15 residues. Germline assignment: CDR1 DFQATT and CDR2 SNEGSKA (reference sequence).

This chain connects TRBV7-2 to TRBJ1-5; possibly TRBD1 for D (5 bases). CDR1 is SGHTA, CDR2 FQGNSA, per germline. CDR3 length: 15 amino acids. V lost 1 base and J lost 5, with 12 bases in between. CDR3 coding DNA: TGTGCCAGCAGCTTAGGAATCGGGGGTTATCAGCCCCAGCATTTT. This codes for CASSLGIGGYQPQHF.

This chain uses TRBV5-4 with TRBJ2-2, with D perhaps matching TRBD1 (6 bases). Trimming stripped 0 bases from V and 1 base from J, with 7 bases between. The CDR3 runs 15 residues. From germline, CDR1 is SGHNT and CDR2 YYREEE (reference sequence). The CDR3 spells CASSLDRENTGELFF. CDR3 coding DNA: TGTGCCAGCAGCTTGGACAGGGAGAACACCGGGGAGCTGTTTTTT.

The chain joins TRBV28 to TRBJ1-2; 7 bases are shared with TRBD1. After removal of 7 bases from V and 5 bases from J, the junction contained 4 bases not matched to a gene. Germline CDR1 is MDHEN and CDR2 is SYDVKM. This CDR3 region has 12 residues. CDR3 sequence reads: CASTDREYGYTF. The CDR3 DNA follows: TGTGCCAGCACCGACAGGGAGTATGGCTACACCTTC.

This chain joins TRBV19 and TRBJ2-7; 9 nucleotides match TRBD2. Germline CDR1 and CDR2: LNHDA and SQIVND (reference sequence). V trimming: 7 bases; J trimming: 4 bases; junction bases outside the gene matches: 14. The CDR3 has 16 residues. The CDR3 region is CASTPGHAGGLYEQYF. CDR3 DNA sequence: TGTGCCAGTACCCCTGGTCATGCGGGAGGGTTGTACGAGCAGTACTTC.